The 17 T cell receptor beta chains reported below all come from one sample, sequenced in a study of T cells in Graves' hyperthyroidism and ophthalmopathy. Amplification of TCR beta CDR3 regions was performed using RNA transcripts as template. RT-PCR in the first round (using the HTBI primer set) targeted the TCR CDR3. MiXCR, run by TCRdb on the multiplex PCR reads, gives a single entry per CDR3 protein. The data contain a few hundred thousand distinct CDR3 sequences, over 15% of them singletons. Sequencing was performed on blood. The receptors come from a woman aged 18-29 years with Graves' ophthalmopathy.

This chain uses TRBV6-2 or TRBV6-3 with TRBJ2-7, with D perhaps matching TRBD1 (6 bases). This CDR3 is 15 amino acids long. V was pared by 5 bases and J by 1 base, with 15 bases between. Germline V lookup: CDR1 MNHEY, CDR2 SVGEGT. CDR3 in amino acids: CASSTPPGQSYEQYF. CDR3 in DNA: TGTGCCAGCAGTACCCCCCCCGGACAGTCCTACGAGCAGTACTTC.

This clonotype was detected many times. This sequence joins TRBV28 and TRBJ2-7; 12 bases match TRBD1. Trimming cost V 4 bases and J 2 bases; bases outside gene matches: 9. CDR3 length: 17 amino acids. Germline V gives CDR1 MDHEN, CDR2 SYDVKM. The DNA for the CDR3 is TGTGCCAGCAGTTCCTTGTACCGGGACAGGGGGCCCTACGAGCAGTACTTC. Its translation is CASSSLYRDRGPYEQYF. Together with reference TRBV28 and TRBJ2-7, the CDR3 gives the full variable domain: DVKVTQSSRYLVKRTGEKVFLECVQDMDHENMFWYRQDPGLGLRLIYFSYDVKMKEKGDIPEGYSVSREKKERFSLILESASTNQTSMYLCASSSLYRDRGPYEQYFGPGTRLTVT.

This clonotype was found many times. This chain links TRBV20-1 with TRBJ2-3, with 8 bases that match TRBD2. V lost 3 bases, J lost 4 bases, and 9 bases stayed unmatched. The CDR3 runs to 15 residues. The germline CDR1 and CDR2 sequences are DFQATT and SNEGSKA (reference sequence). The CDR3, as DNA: TGCAGTGCTAGTGAGGACGGGGGGGCCTCAGATACGCAGTATTTT. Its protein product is CSASEDGGASDTQYF.

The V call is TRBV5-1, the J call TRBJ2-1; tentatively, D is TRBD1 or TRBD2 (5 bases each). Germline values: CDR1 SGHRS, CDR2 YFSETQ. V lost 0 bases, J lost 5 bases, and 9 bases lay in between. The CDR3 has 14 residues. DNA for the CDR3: TGCGCCAGCAGCTTGGCACTAGGGGACAATGAGCAGTTCTTC. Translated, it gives CASSLALGDNEQFF.

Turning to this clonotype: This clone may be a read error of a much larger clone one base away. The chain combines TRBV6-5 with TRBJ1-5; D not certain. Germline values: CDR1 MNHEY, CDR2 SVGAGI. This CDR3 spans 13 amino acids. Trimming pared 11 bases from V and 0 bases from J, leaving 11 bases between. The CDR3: CAVAEISNQPQHF. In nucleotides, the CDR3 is TGTGCCGTAGCGGAAATTAGCAATCAGCCCCAGCATTTT.

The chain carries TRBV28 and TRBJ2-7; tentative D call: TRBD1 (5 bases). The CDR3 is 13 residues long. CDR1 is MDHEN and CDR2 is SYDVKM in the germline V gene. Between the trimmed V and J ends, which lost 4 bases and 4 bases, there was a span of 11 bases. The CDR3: CASSWQGLYEQYF. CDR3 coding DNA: TGTGCCAGCAGTTGGCAGGGATTATACGAGCAGTACTTC.

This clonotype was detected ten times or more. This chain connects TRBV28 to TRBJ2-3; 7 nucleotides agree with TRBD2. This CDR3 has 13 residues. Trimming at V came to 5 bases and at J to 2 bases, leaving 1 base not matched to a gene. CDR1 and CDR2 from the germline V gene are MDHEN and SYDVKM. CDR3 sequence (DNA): TGTGCCAGCAGTAGCGGGAACACAGATACGCAGTATTTT. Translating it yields CASSSGNTDTQYF.

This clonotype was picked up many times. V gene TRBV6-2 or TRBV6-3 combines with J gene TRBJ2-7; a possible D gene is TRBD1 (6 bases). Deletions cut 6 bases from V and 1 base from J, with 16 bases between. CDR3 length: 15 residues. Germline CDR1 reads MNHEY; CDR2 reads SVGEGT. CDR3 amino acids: CASSPPMTGSYEQYF. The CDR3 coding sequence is TGTGCCAGCAGCCCTCCGATGACAGGTTCCTACGAGCAGTACTTC.

The CDR3 here is CASSQAGGGYGYTF. Written as DNA, the CDR3 is TGCGCCAGCAGCCAGGCAGGGGGGGGCTATGGCTACACCTTC. The chain couples TRBV4-1 to TRBJ1-2, with 7 bases fitting TRBD1. Germline V gives CDR1 MGHRA, CDR2 YSYEKL. Unmatched junction bases numbered 5, after V lost 3 bases and J lost 4 bases. The CDR3 is 14 residues long.

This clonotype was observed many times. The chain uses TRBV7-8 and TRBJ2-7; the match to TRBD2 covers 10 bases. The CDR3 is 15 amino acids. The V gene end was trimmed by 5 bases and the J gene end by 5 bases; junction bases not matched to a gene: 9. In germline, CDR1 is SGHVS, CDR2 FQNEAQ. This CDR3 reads CASSALAGAGNEQYF. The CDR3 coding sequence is TGTGCCAGCAGCGCCCTAGCGGGAGCAGGGAACGAGCAGTACTTC. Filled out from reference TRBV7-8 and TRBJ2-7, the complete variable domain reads GAGVSQSPRYKVAKRGQDVALRCDPISGHVSLFWYQQALGQGPEFLTYFQNEAQLDKSGLPSDRFFAERPEGSVSTLKIQRTQQEDSAVYLCASSALAGAGNEQYFGPGTRLTVT.

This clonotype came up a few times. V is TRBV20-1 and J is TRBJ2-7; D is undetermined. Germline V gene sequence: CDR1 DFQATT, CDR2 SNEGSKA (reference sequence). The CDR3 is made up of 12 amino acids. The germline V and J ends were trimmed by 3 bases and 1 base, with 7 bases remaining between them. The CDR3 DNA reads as TGCAGTGCTAGTGGGGTATCCTACGAGCAGTACTTC. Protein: CSASGVSYEQYF.

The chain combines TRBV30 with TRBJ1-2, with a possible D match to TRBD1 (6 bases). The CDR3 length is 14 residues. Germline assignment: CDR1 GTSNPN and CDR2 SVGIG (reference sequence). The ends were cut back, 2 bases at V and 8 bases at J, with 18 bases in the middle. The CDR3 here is CAWSTGQRRGGYTF. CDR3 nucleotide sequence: TGTGCCTGGAGTACAGGACAGCGTCGTGGAGGCTACACCTTC.

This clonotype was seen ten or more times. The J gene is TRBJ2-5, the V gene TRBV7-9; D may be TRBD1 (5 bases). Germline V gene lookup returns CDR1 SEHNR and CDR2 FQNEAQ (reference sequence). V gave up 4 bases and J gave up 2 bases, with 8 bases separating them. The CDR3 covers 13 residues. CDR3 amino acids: CASSSGYQETQYF. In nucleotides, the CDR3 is TGTGCCAGCAGCTCAGGGTATCAAGAGACCCAGTACTTC.

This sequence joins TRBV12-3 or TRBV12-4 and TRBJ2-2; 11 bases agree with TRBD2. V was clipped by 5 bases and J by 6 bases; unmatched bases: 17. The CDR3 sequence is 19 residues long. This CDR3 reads CASSIPGTSGGYLPGELFF. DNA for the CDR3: TGTGCCAGCAGTATACCCGGGACTAGCGGCGGGTACCTCCCCGGGGAGCTGTTTTTT.

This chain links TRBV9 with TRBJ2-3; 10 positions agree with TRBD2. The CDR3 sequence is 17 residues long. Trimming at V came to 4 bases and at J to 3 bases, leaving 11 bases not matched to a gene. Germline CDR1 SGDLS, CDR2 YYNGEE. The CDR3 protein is CASSPGQKAGGTDTQYF. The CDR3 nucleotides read TGTGCCAGCAGCCCCGGCCAAAAAGCGGGGGGGACAGATACGCAGTATTTT.

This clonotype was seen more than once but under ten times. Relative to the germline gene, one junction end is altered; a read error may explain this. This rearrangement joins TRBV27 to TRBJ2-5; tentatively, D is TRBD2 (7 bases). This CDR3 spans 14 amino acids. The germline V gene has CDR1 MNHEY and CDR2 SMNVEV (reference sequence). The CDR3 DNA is TGTGCCAGCAGTTTAAACGGGGGGCAAGGGACCCAGTACTTC. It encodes CASSLNGGQGTQYF.

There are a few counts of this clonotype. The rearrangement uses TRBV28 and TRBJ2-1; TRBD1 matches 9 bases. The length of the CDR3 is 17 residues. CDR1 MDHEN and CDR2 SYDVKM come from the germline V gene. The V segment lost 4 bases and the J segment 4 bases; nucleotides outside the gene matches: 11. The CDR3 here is CASSSPLDRGEYNEQFF. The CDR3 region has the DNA TGTGCCAGCAGTTCCCCATTGGACAGGGGAGAGTACAATGAGCAGTTCTTC.